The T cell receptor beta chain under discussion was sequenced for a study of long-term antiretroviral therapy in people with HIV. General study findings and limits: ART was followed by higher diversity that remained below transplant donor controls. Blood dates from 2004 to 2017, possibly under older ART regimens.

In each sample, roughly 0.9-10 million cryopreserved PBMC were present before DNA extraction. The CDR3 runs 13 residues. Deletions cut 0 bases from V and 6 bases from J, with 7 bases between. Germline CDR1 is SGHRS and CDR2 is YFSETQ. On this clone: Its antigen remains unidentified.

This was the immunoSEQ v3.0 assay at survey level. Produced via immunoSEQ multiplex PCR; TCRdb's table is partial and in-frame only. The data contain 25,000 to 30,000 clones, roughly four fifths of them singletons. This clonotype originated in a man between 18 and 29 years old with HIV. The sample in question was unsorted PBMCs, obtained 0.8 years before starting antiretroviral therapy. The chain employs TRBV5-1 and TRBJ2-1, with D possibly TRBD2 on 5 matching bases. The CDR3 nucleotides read TGCGCCAGCAGCTTGGGAGGGATCAATGAGCAGTTCTTC. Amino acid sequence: CASSLGGINEQFF.